These 11 T cell receptor beta chains originate from one sample sequenced in a study of Graves' ophthalmopathy and Graves' hyperthyroidism. The authors amplified TCR beta CDR3 regions from RNA transcripts. Investigators did first-round RT-PCR with HTBI primers, then second-round multiplex PCR. One entry per CDR3 protein, called by TCRdb with MiXCR from the multiplex PCR reads. The table has roughly 480,000 distinct CDR3 sequences, roughly 14% seen once. Sequenced sample: blood. The source is a young woman with Graves' ophthalmopathy.

The sample holds a few counts of this clonotype. A much larger clone sits a single nucleotide away, making a read error possible. The chain employs TRBV28 and TRBJ1-3; a weak D match, TRBD1 (6 bases). The CDR3 runs to 15 residues. Trimming cost V 10 bases and J 0 bases, with 16 bases left between them. Germline V gene sequence: CDR1 MDHEN, CDR2 SYDVKM. The CDR3 is CAIMTGPNSGNTIYF. In DNA, the CDR3 is TGTGCCATCATGACAGGCCCAAACTCTGGAAACACCATATATTTT.

At least ten counts were recorded for this clonotype. In nucleotides, the CDR3 is TGTGCCGCTACACAGGGGGACACCGGGGAGCTGTTTTTT. As protein: CAATQGDTGELFF. V usage is TRBV6-2 or TRBV6-3 and J usage is TRBJ2-2; 8 bases align to TRBD1. The CDR3 loop spans 13 amino acids. Germline V lookup: CDR1 MNHEY, CDR2 SVGEGT. The V gene end was trimmed by 11 bases and the J gene end by 3 bases; junction bases not matched to a gene: 5.

In its sample, this clonotype was seen many times. The V gene is TRBV20-1, the J gene TRBJ2-5; no definite D call. CDR3 length: 13 residues. Deletions cut 7 bases from V and 5 bases from J, with 17 bases between. Germline loops: CDR1 DFQATT, CDR2 SNEGSKA (reference sequence). DNA for the CDR3: TGCAGTGGCACCGGACCCCCTGTTGAGACCCAGTACTTC. Its protein product is CSGTGPPVETQYF.

This clonotype was seen many times. The junction does not match germline at one end; this may be a read error. This chain links TRBV4-1 with TRBJ2-7; D might be TRBD1 (6 bases). Germline-derived CDR1 and CDR2 are MGHRA and YSYEKL. The CDR3 loop spans 16 amino acids. The DNA of the CDR3 is TGCGCCAGCAGCCAAGTCGGTGGGGGCGTCTCCTCCGAGCAGTACTTC. It encodes CASSQVGGGVSSEQYF.

This clonotype was seen repeatedly, ten times or more. This chain uses TRBV6-5 with TRBJ2-5; a possible D gene is TRBD2 (5 bases). The germline V and J ends were trimmed by 0 bases and 7 bases, with 15 bases remaining between them. The length of the CDR3 is 15 residues. From germline, CDR1 is MNHEY and CDR2 SVGAGI. CDR3 bases: TGTGCCAGCAGTTACTCGAGATCCCGGGATGGGACCCAGTACTTC. This sequence encodes CASSYSRSRDGTQYF.

The V and J genes are TRBV7-2 and TRBJ2-7; a weak D match, TRBD2 (6 bases). Looked up from germline, CDR1 is SGHTA and CDR2 is FQGNSA. The CDR3 contains 15 residues. The V end was cut by 2 bases, the J end by 0 bases, with 11 bases between. The CDR3 DNA is TGTGCCAGCAGCTTAAGCCTAGCGAGCTCCTACGAGCAGTACTTC. It codes for CASSLSLASSYEQYF.

This clonotype has a count of ten or more. The CDR3 reads CASLGMNTEAFF. CDR3 nucleotide sequence: TGTGCCAGCTTGGGTATGAACACTGAAGCTTTCTTT. The chain employs TRBV7-2 and TRBJ1-1; D is uncertain. The CDR3 loop spans 12 amino acids. From germline, CDR1 is SGHTA and CDR2 FQGNSA. Between the trimmed V and J ends, which lost 8 bases and 0 bases, there was a span of 7 bases. The variable domain in full, completed from reference TRBV7-2 and TRBJ1-1, reads GAGVSQSPSNKVTEKGKDVELRCDPISGHTALYWYRQSLGQGLEFLIYFQGNSAPDKSGLPSDRFSAERTGGSVSTLTIQRTQQEDSAVYLCASLGMNTEAFFGQGTRLTVV.

This clonotype was found a few times. The chain links TRBV4-1 to TRBJ1-6; TRBD1 aligns across 8 bases. With V trimmed by 0 bases and J by 7 bases, 2 bases remained unmatched. Germline values: CDR1 MGHRA, CDR2 YSYEKL. CDR3 length: 15 residues. The CDR3 reads CASSQDGQGNSPLHF. DNA of the CDR3: TGCGCCAGCAGCCAAGACGGACAGGGAAATTCACCCCTCCACTTT.

Ten or more counts support this clonotype. The V gene is TRBV6-5, the J gene TRBJ1-3; D gene uncertain. Germline V gene data show CDR1 as MNHEY and CDR2 as SVGAGI. The V end lost 2 bases, the J end lost 6 bases, and 17 bases lay between the germline ends. The CDR3 has 16 residues. The CDR3 coding sequence is TGTGCCAGCAGTTACCGGCCCGAAGAACCCCCAAACACCATATATTTT. Translation: CASSYRPEEPPNTIYF.

Comments on this clonotype: A much larger clone sits a single nucleotide away, making a read error possible. V usage is TRBV6-1 and J usage is TRBJ1-1; 10 bases map to TRBD1. Germline V gene data show CDR1 as MNHNS and CDR2 as SASEGT. This CDR3 contains 14 residues. CDR3 nucleotide sequence: TGTGCCAGCAGGGGGACAGGGGTGGGCACTGAAGCTTGCTTT. It yields the protein CASRGTGVGTEACF.

This clonotype was counted a few times. The chain employs TRBV9 and TRBJ1-1; a possible D gene is TRBD1 (6 bases). Trimming left V 3 bases short and J 4 bases short, with 16 bases between. CDR3 size: 15 residues. Germline CDR1 is SGDLS and CDR2 is YYNGEE. In nucleotides, the CDR3 is TGTGCCAGCAGCGCTCAGGGGAACAAGGCCACTGAAGCTTTCTTT. It codes for CASSAQGNKATEAFF.